The rows below give T cell receptor beta chains drawn from one sample of a study of graft-versus-host responses after intestinal transplantation. Profiled with immunoSEQ multiplex PCR; TCRdb holds only in-frame clones, not every one. The profile shows tens of thousands of clones, about 89% of them singletons. Sequenced here: ileum tissue, sampled more than 350 days after transplant. The receptors derive from a human patient who received an intestinal transplant, so some T cells may come from the graft donor. The conserved cysteine and the conserved F or W are not part of the CDR3 here.

V gene	J gene	CDR3 protein
TRBV14	TRBJ2-7	ASSPFGGQGDYEQY
TRBV29-1	TRBJ2-7	SVGDRVSSYEQY
TRBV18	TRBJ2-7	ASSPSGSSYEQY
TRBV5-6	TRBJ2-7	ASSLEGTPTYEQY
TRBV5-1	TRBJ1-1	ASSPTGPEAF
TRBV6-1	TRBJ2-2	ASSGWTSGDTGELF
TRBV7-8	TRBJ2-1	ASSGLAGNEQF
TRBV14	TRBJ1-6	ASSRDNYNSPLH
TRBV7-9	TRBJ2-1	ASAPVSSGPGRTEQF
TRBV2	TRBJ1-5	ASSFRVPSDDQPQH
TRBV6-5	TRBJ1-1	ASSEYLRDTEAF
TRBV6-5	TRBJ1-6	ASIRDSYNSPLH
TRBV9	TRBJ1-2	ASSLTEGPPGNGYT
TRBV9	TRBJ1-1	ASSEQGLNTEAF
TRBV19	-	ASGAGAAYEQY
TRBV6-1	TRBJ1-6	ASSAASSYNSPLH
TRBV6-5	TRBJ2-7	ASSYSRAGATYEQY